What follows are 28 T cell receptor beta chains derived from one specimen sequenced in a study of blood T cell repertoires in COVID-19. Using immunoSEQ multiplex PCR, the repertoire was profiled, and TCRdb retains in-frame clones only, with some absent. Of under 80,000 clones in the sample, roughly 89% were seen once. What was sequenced was peripheral blood. The receptors originated from a human donor in a cohort sampled during active COVID-19.

This clone has a single count. The V call is TRBV10-3, the J call TRBJ2-5, with a weak D call TRBD2 (5 bases). The ends were cut back, 6 bases at V and 4 bases at J, with 12 bases in the middle. Germline V gives CDR1 ENHRY, CDR2 SYGVKD. The CDR3 length is 13 residues. CDR3 bases: TGTGCCATCAGGGGAGCGGTGGGAGAGACCCAGTACTTC. This codes for CAIRGAVGETQYF.

The gene calls are TRBV16 and TRBJ1-4; 9 nucleotides line up with TRBD1. Germline CDR1 KGHSY, CDR2 FQNENV. The V and J ends lost 7 bases and 7 bases, in that order; junction bases with no gene match: 10. The CDR3 has 15 amino acids. Written as DNA, the CDR3 is TGTGCCAGCACCGTCACCGGGACAGGGAGTGAAAAACTGTTTTTT. This gives the protein CASTVTGTGSEKLFF.

V gene TRBV10-3 combines with J gene TRBJ2-2; D gene uncertain. In germline, CDR1 is ENHRY, CDR2 SYGVKD. Deletions cut 3 bases from V and 1 base from J, with 6 bases between. The CDR3 runs 14 residues. CDR3 region: CAISEEENTGELFF. The CDR3 DNA is TGTGCCATCAGTGAAGAGGAGAACACCGGGGAGCTGTTTTTT.

In DNA form, the CDR3 reads TGTGCCAGCAGCCAAGCTCGGAGCGGGGAGACCCAGTACTTC. Protein: CASSQARSGETQYF. The chain employs TRBV4-2 and TRBJ2-5; the D gene is possibly TRBD2 (6 bases). The CDR3 totals 14 residues. CDR1 and CDR2 from the germline V gene are LGHNA and YNFKEQ. Trimming removed 1 base from V and 5 bases from J, with 11 bases in between.

The CDR3 is CASSFGSGVPYEQYF. The CDR3 DNA follows: TGTGCCAGCAGTTTCGGTAGCGGGGTACCCTACGAGCAGTACTTC. The gene calls are TRBV27 and TRBJ2-7; TRBD2 agrees at 8 bases. V dropped 3 bases and J dropped 2; count of bases not matched to a gene: 6. The germline CDR1 and CDR2 sequences are MNHEY and SMNVEV (reference sequence). This CDR3 is 15 amino acids long.

The V call is TRBV18, the J call TRBJ2-1; the D is unclear. The germline gives CDR1 KGHSH, CDR2 LQKENI. V was trimmed by 2 bases and J by 6 bases, leaving 8 bases between them. CDR3 length: 13 amino acids. CDR3 DNA sequence: TGTGCCAGCTCACCAGTAGAATCCAATGAGCAGTTCTTC. Translating it yields CASSPVESNEQFF. The whole variable domain, filled in from reference TRBV18 and TRBJ2-1, reads NAGVMQNPRHLVRRRGQEARLRCSPMKGHSHVYWYRQLPEEGLKFMVYLQKENIIDESGMPKERFSAEFPKEGPSILRIQQVVRGDSAAYFCASSPVESNEQFFGPGTRLTVL.

The V call is TRBV29-1, the J call TRBJ1-5; maybe TRBD1 (6 bases). CDR1 and CDR2 from the germline V gene are SQVTM and ANQGSEA. There are 14 residues in the CDR3. The germline V and J ends were trimmed by 5 bases and 0 bases, with 11 bases remaining between them. CDR3 protein: CSVKQGYSNQPQHF. CDR3 coding DNA: TGCAGCGTTAAACAGGGCTATAGCAATCAGCCCCAGCATTTT.

This clone was detected only once. This sequence joins TRBV10-3 and TRBJ1-2; a possible D gene is TRBD1 (6 bases). The CDR3 contains 17 residues. CDR1 and CDR2 (germline): ENHRY, SYGVKD. Trimming stripped 0 bases from V and 0 bases from J, with 14 bases between. The CDR3 is CAISESAGAATNYGYTF. The CDR3 nucleotides are TGTGCCATCAGTGAGTCAGCAGGGGCCGCTACTAACTATGGCTACACCTTC.

CDR3 sequence (DNA): TGTGCCAGCAGTTCCCCACAGGGGTATGGATATTTCGGTTCACCCCTCCACTTT. Amino acids: CASSSPQGYGYFGSPLHF. V and J are TRBV27 and TRBJ1-6, with 7 bases identical to TRBD1. This CDR3 spans 18 amino acids. Germline CDR1 reads MNHEY; CDR2 reads SMNVEV (reference sequence). Trimming took 4 bases from V and 9 from J; bases not matched to a gene: 18.

The chain is built from TRBV9 and TRBJ2-3, with 15 bases that match TRBD2. The CDR3 has 17 amino acids. CDR1 is SGDLS and CDR2 is YYNGEE in the germline V gene. V gave up 4 bases and J gave up 4 bases; unmatched junction bases: 7. CDR3 coding DNA: TGTGCCAGCAGCCCCGGACTAGCGGGAGGGGTGTCAGATACGCAGTATTTT. It codes for CASSPGLAGGVSDTQYF.

The chain is built from TRBV7-3 and TRBJ1-1; TRBD1 might be the D (6 bases). V was shortened by 2 bases and J by 9 bases, with 10 bases between the two germline ends. The CDR3 totals 12 residues. Germline V gives CDR1 SGHTA, CDR2 FQGTGA. CDR3 coding DNA: TGTGCCAGCAGCTTAGAACAGGGTAAAGCTTTCTTT. Translating it yields CASSLEQGKAFF.

The chain employs TRBV7-6 and TRBJ2-1; TRBD2 matches at 8 bases. The junction had 18 bases not matched to a gene; V was cut back by 1 base and J by 10 bases. The germline V gene has CDR1 SGHVS and CDR2 FNYEAQ. The CDR3 totals 18 residues. The CDR3 is CASSLEIVPGGGTGEQFF. The CDR3 bases are TGTGCCAGCAGCTTAGAAATCGTACCCGGCGGGGGGACCGGGGAGCAGTTCTTC.

CDR3 DNA: TGTGCCAGCAGCTTAAACCCGGGAATGGCCGCCGGGGAGCTGTTTTTT. It codes for CASSLNPGMAAGELFF. The rearrangement uses TRBV7-2 and TRBJ2-2; TRBD2 might be the D (5 bases). The length of the CDR3 is 16 residues. CDR1 SGHTA and CDR2 FQGNSA come from the germline V gene. V lost 2 bases to trimming and J lost 6 bases, with 16 bases between them.

The chain carries TRBV6-5 and TRBJ2-6, with D tentatively TRBD1 (6 bases). CDR1 is MNHEY, CDR2 SVGAGI, per germline. V lost 7 bases, J lost 2 bases, and 12 bases lay in between. The CDR3 covers 15 residues. The CDR3 region has the DNA TGTGCCAGCACAGGCAGGGGCCCTGGGGCCAACGTCCTGACTTTC. Its translation is CASTGRGPGANVLTF.

The CDR3 sequence: CASSHGGAAQEQYF. CDR3 nucleotide sequence: TGTGCCAGCAGCCATGGCGGAGCGGCCCAAGAGCAGTACTTC. This chain links TRBV5-4 with TRBJ2-7, with D maybe TRBD2 (5 bases). Germline V gene sequence: CDR1 SGHNT, CDR2 YYREEE (reference sequence). The CDR3 is made up of 14 amino acids. Trimming left V 4 bases short and J 7 bases short, with 18 bases between.

V and J are TRBV28 and TRBJ1-6, with 10 nucleotides matching TRBD1. CDR3 length equals 13 residues. Per the germline V gene, CDR1 is MDHEN and CDR2 is SYDVKM. V trimming: 6 bases; J trimming: 10 bases; junction bases outside the gene matches: 3. CDR3 bases: TGTGCCAGCAGGGGGACAGGGGAATCACCCCTCCACTTT. This sequence encodes CASRGTGESPLHF.

CDR3 sequence: CASSTEGGMRTEAFF. The CDR3 coding sequence is TGTGCCAGCAGCACAGAAGGGGGAATGCGCACTGAAGCTTTCTTT. The chain links TRBV7-2 to TRBJ1-1; possibly TRBD1 for D (6 bases). The V gene's germline CDR1 is SGHTA and CDR2 FQGNSA. Trimming pared 5 bases from V and 4 bases from J, leaving 17 bases between. The CDR3 contains 15 residues. The variable domain in full, with the rest retrieved from reference TRBV7-2 and TRBJ1-1, is GAGVSQSPSNKVTEKGKDVELRCDPISGHTALYWYRQSLGQGLEFLIYFQGNSAPDKSGLPSDRFSAERTGGSVSTLTIQRTQQEDSAVYLCASSTEGGMRTEAFFGQGTRLTVV.

J is TRBJ2-7 and V is TRBV12-3 or TRBV12-4; the match to TRBD1 covers 9 bases. There are 13 residues in the CDR3. J gave up 5 bases and V 6 bases, and 5 bases lay outside the gene matches. CDR3 protein: CASRAQGANEQYF. CDR3 coding DNA: TGTGCCAGCAGGGCACAGGGGGCTAACGAGCAGTACTTC.

The chain recombines TRBV7-2 with TRBJ2-4, with D perhaps matching TRBD1 (6 bases). The CDR3 runs to 15 residues. Germline V gene data show CDR1 as SGHTA and CDR2 as FQGNSA. Trimming took off 8 bases at V and 1 base at J, with 15 bases between the two ends. The CDR3 DNA follows: TGTGCCAGCTCCCGAGGGGGAAGCGCCAAAAACATTCAGTACTTC. This codes for CASSRGGSAKNIQYF. The variable domain in full, with the rest retrieved from reference TRBV7-2 and TRBJ2-4, is GAGVSQSPSNKVTEKGKDVELRCDPISGHTALYWYRQSLGQGLEFLIYFQGNSAPDKSGLPSDRFSAERTGGSVSTLTIQRTQQEDSAVYLCASSRGGSAKNIQYFGAGTRLSVL.

The chain joins TRBV3-1 (or the pseudogene TRBV3-2) to TRBJ2-1; D is ambiguous. The CDR3 sequence is 16 residues long. The V end lost 0 bases, the J end lost 0 bases, and 9 bases lay between the germline ends. The V gene's germline CDR1 is LGHDT and CDR2 YNNKEL (reference sequence). The chain's CDR3 is CASSQDVVFSYNEQFF. The CDR3 DNA reads TGTGCCAGCAGCCAAGATGTAGTATTCTCCTACAATGAGCAGTTCTTC.

The chain has TRBV10-3 and TRBJ2-7, with D maybe TRBD2 (6 bases). From germline, CDR1 is ENHRY and CDR2 SYGVKD. The CDR3 length is 13 residues. V was trimmed by 6 bases and J by 1 base, leaving 10 bases between them. The CDR3 DNA is TGTGCCATCAGGCGGGACGGTTCCTACGAGCAGTACTTC. Translating it yields CAIRRDGSYEQYF.

J is TRBJ2-1 and V is TRBV7-3, with TRBD2 matching 11 bases. V lost 3 bases, J lost 8 bases, and 6 bases stayed unmatched. CDR3 length equals 15 residues. CDR1 and CDR2 from the germline V gene are SGHTA and FQGTGA. The CDR3 protein is CASSFSGGAVHEQFF. The CDR3, as DNA: TGTGCCAGCAGCTTTAGCGGGGGGGCCGTCCATGAGCAGTTCTTC.

V and J are TRBV21-1 and TRBJ2-1; the table names TRBD1, a call not compared with the DNA. TRBV21-1 is listed as a pseudogene. CDR3 size: 16 residues. CDR3 region: CASSEMGDRESGEQFF. In nucleotides, the CDR3 is TGTGCCAGCAGCGAAATGGGGGACAGGGAATCTGGTGAGCAGTTCTTC.

Turning to this clone: This same CDR3 is encoded by further DNA sequences in the sample. V usage is TRBV18 and J usage is TRBJ1-1; D ambiguous. CDR1 and CDR2 from the germline V gene are KGHSH and LQKENI. The V and J ends lost 3 bases and 3 bases respectively, with 8 bases between them. CDR3 length: 13 amino acids. CDR3 nucleotide sequence: TGTGCCAGCTCACCCACAGTGGACACTGAAGCTTTCTTT. It translates to CASSPTVDTEAFF.

This chain connects TRBV30 to TRBJ2-1; D not certain. Per the germline V gene, CDR1 is GTSNPN and CDR2 is SVGIG (reference sequence). The CDR3 is 11 amino acids. The V and J ends lost 5 bases and 5 bases respectively, with 7 bases between them. The CDR3 protein is CAWSPDNEQFF. Written as DNA, the CDR3 is TGTGCCTGGTCCCCGGACAATGAGCAGTTCTTC.

The CDR3 protein is CASSADRGEQYF. The CDR3 bases are TGTGCCAGCTCAGCGGACAGGGGCGAGCAGTACTTC. The rearrangement joins TRBV18 to TRBJ2-7, with 9 nucleotides matching TRBD1. V was pared by 5 bases and J by 6 bases, with 2 bases of the junction left unmatched. Per germline, CDR1 KGHSH and CDR2 LQKENI. CDR3 length: 12 residues.

This clone appeared a single time. The rearrangement links TRBV19 to TRBJ2-6; 7 bases match TRBD1. Trimming took 4 bases from V and 2 from J; bases not matched to a gene: 5. CDR3 size: 16 residues. Germline CDR1 and CDR2: LNHDA and SQIVND (reference sequence). The CDR3 DNA follows: TGTGCCAGTAGTAACAGGGGTAAAGCTGGGGCCAACGTCCTGACTTTC. Amino acid sequence: CASSNRGKAGANVLTF.

In this sample, this clone turned up once. V is TRBV6-5 and J is TRBJ2-1; 10 bases match TRBD1. The CDR3 contains 16 residues. The trim removed 0 bases at V and 4 bases at J, leaving 3 bases unmatched. Germline V lookup: CDR1 MNHEY, CDR2 SVGAGI. In DNA form, the CDR3 reads TGTGCCAGCAGTTACTCGAAGGGACAGGGGTACAATGAGCAGTTCTTC. This codes for CASSYSKGQGYNEQFF.